A single sample is the source of the 7 T cell receptor beta chains below, sequenced in a study (dated by TCRdb to the mid-2010s). Libraries came from 5' RACE. TCRdb records Illumina MiSeq as the sequencer. TCRdb reanalyzed the raw reads on its own, using fastp at Q25 for trimming and MiXCR for clone calling, and kept in-frame beta chains. Rows with a matching CDR3 protein are joined into one entry that keeps the most common DNA and genes. The sample data list fewer than 6,500 distinct CDR3 sequences, and about 35% of these were observed just once. The ten largest clones capture approximately 55% of the sample. The material sequenced was memory CD4+ T cells sorted from blood. Read against the paper, the sample's cell subset or site label means: memory CD4+ T cells, CD4+CD45RO+CD25-. The receptor source for this set is a female donor with breast cancer.

The chain links TRBV5-4 to TRBJ1-1; no clear D gene. Germline V lookup: CDR1 SGHNT, CDR2 YYREEE (reference sequence). This CDR3 region has 13 residues. Trimming removed 0 bases from V and 7 bases from J, with 10 bases in between. In DNA, the CDR3 is TGTGCCAGCAGCTTGGCGTGCAGATTTGAAGCTTTCTTT. The encoded protein is CASSLACRFEAFF. The complete variable domain, with remaining parts taken from reference TRBV5-4 and TRBJ1-1, reads ETGVTQSPTHLIKTRGQQVTLRCSSQSGHNTVSWYQQALGQGPQFIFQYYREEENGRGNFPPRFSGLQFPNYSSELNVNALELDDSALYLCASSLACRFEAFFGQGTRLTVV.

This rearrangement joins TRBV7-9 to TRBJ2-1; weak D call: TRBD2 (5 bases). This CDR3 is 16 amino acids long. V gave up 4 bases and J gave up 0 bases, with 13 bases separating them. CDR1 SEHNR and CDR2 FQNEAQ come from the germline V gene (reference sequence). CDR3 bases: TGTGCCAGCAGCTCCGGGGTAACCAGCTCCTACAATGAGCAGTTCTTC. It codes for CASSSGVTSSYNEQFF.

The chain carries TRBV6-5 and TRBJ1-5; no firm D call. Trimming removed 2 bases at V and 0 bases at J, with 8 bases between. The CDR3 loop spans 15 amino acids. From germline, CDR1 is MNHEY and CDR2 SVGAGI. CDR3 protein: CASSYSRYSNQPQHF. In DNA, the CDR3 is TGTGCCAGCAGTTACAGTAGATATAGCAATCAGCCCCAGCATTTT.

This chain links TRBV2 with TRBJ1-6; no clear D gene. Germline V gene lookup returns CDR1 SNHLY and CDR2 FYNNEI. Trimming shortened V by 6 bases and J by 0 bases, and 6 bases separated the two germline ends. This CDR3 has 14 residues. The CDR3 nucleotides are TGTGCCAGCAGACCACGCTCCTATAATTCACCCCTCCACTTT. Protein product: CASRPRSYNSPLHF.

The CDR3 sequence is CASSQGQREQYF. CDR3 nucleotides: TGTGCCAGCAGCCAAGGGCAGCGCGAGCAGTACTTC. The chain uses TRBV6-5 and TRBJ2-7; D is unclear. Germline V CDR1 and CDR2: MNHEY, SVGAGI. V lost 6 bases and J 6 bases, leaving 12 bases between the germline ends. The length of the CDR3 is 12 residues.

As DNA, the CDR3 is TGCAGCGTGAAGGGGGGGACAGAGTCCTACGAGCAGTACTTC. Amino acid sequence: CSVKGGTESYEQYF. V is TRBV29-1 and J is TRBJ2-7; D possibly matches TRBD1 or TRBD2 (7 bases each). CDR3 length: 14 amino acids. Between the trimmed V and J ends, which lost 6 bases and 1 base, there was a span of 16 bases. Germline CDR1 is SQVTM and CDR2 is ANQGSEA.

As regards this clonotype: Mismatch with germline at one junction end may stem from a read error. V is TRBV6-1 and J is TRBJ1-1, with 8 nucleotides matching TRBD1. Per the germline V gene, CDR1 is MNHNS and CDR2 is SASEGT. This CDR3 has 14 residues. CDR3 residues: CASSLQQGGTGAFF. CDR3 nucleotide sequence: TGTGCCAGCAGCCTTCAACAGGGGGGCACTGGAGCTTTCTTT.